The rows below give T cell receptor beta chains drawn from one sample of a study of cytomegalovirus exposure and HLA in healthy donors. Libraries were prepared by immunoSEQ multiplex PCR; TCRdb keeps only in-frame clonotypes and omits some of them. The repertoire holds around 130,000 clones, with 82% as singletons. What was sequenced was PBMCs. These TCRs come from a woman between 18 and 30 years old in good health and CMV-seronegative. The CDR3 runs from the conserved cysteine through the conserved F or W. The D gene is left open where the match is weak. A row's size may be missing; if present it is once, few, many or a size class.

>TRBJ2-1|NA|TRBD1|TRBV25-1
TGTGCCAGCAGTGATCGACAGGGGATCTCCTACAATGAGCAGTTCTTC
CASSDRQGISYNEQFF
>TRBJ1-3|NA|NA|TRBV19
TGTGCCAGTACCGCGGGACGTCGGAACACCATATATTTT
CASTAGRRNTIYF
>TRBJ1-2|NA|NA|TRBV11-2
TGTGCCAGCAGCTTAGACAGGGCTGGCTATGGCTACACCTTC
CASSLDRAGYGYTF
>TRBJ2-7|NA|TRBD2|TRBV4-2
TGTGCCAGCAGCCGTAAGGGACTAGCGGGAAACGAGCAGTACTTC
CASSRKGLAGNEQYF
>TRBJ2-3|NA|NA|TRBV9
TGTGCCAGCAGCACCTTTGTGGGAACGGGGTTAGATACGCAGTATTTT
CASSTFVGTGLDTQYF
>TRBJ2-5|few|NA|TRBV7-8
TGTGCCAGCAGCTTAGTCCGGAGGGAGACCCAGTACTTC
CASSLVRRETQYF
>TRBJ1-2|NA|NA|TRBV11-2
TGTGCCAGCAGCTTAAATTTAGGGGCAGATGGCTACACCTTC
CASSLNLGADGYTF
>TRBJ2-7|NA|NA|TRBV6-1
TGTGCCAGCAGTGTAACGGGGAGCGCCTACGAGCAGTACTTC
CASSVTGSAYEQYF
>TRBJ1-4|NA|NA|TRBV4-2
TGTGCCAGCAGCCACCCCTATGTTGGGGGGGTATCTCAAAAACTGTTTTTT
CASSHPYVGGVSQKLFF
>TRBJ2-1|NA|NA|TRBV5-1
TGCGCCAGCCATCCGGGATCAGGGGCCTACAATGAGCAGTTCTTC
CASHPGSGAYNEQFF
>TRBJ2-1|NA|TRBD1|TRBV7-2
TGTGCCAGCAGCTATCAACAGGGGGCGGACAATGAGCAGTTCTTC
CASSYQQGADNEQFF
>TRBJ2-2|NA|NA|TRBV6-4
TGTGCCAGCAGTGATCCAAACACCGGGGAGCTGTTTTTT
CASSDPNTGELFF
>TRBJ2-1|NA|TRBD2|TRBV6-5
TGTGCCAGCAAGCCTTGGCGGGGGAGGAATGAGCAGTTCTTC
CASKPWRGRNEQFF
>TRBJ2-7|NA|TRBD1|TRBV27
TGTGCCAGCAGGAGGACAGGGGCAGGGTACGAGCAGTACTTC
CASRRTGAGYEQYF
>TRBJ2-5|NA|TRBD2|TRBV7-9
TGTGCCAGCAGTACGTCCTCGGGGGGAAGAGAGACCCAGTACTTC
CASSTSSGGRETQYF
>TRBJ2-7|NA|NA|TRBV6-1
TGTGCCAGCGGCAGGGAAGGTTACGAGCAGTACTTC
CASGREGYEQYF
>TRBJ1-1|NA|NA|TRBV18
TGTGCCAGCTCATCAAAGGAGGGGTACACTGAAGCTTTCTTT
CASSSKEGYTEAFF
>TRBJ1-4|NA|TRBD1|TRBV7-9
TGTGCCAGCAGTTCATACGACAGGGGGGAAAAACTGTTTTTT
CASSSYDRGEKLFF
>TRBJ2-5|NA|TRBD2|TRBV11-2
TGTGCCAGCAGCCGCGTGGGTAGCGGGGGGCCATTACAAGAGACCCAGTACTTC
CASSRVGSGGPLQETQYF
>TRBJ2-7|once|TRBD2|TRBV6-5
TGTGCCAGCAGCCCCTCCCGGGGAGGGCCAGGCGAGCAGTACTTC
CASSPSRGGPGEQYF
>TRBJ1-1|NA|NA|TRBV6-1
TGTGCCAGCACCTTAGACAGGAACACTGAAGCTTTCTTT
CASTLDRNTEAFF
>TRBJ2-7|NA|TRBD1|TRBV19
TGTGCCAGTAGTAGCCCGGGACAGATCTACGAGCAGTACTTC
CASSSPGQIYEQYF
>TRBJ1-1|NA|TRBD1|TRBV7-2
TGTGCCAGCAGCCCCCTTCGACAGGGGAGGTCCACTGAAGCTTTCTTT
CASSPLRQGRSTEAFF
>TRBJ2-3|NA|TRBD2|TRBV5-6
TGTGCCAGCAGCCGAAGGACTAGCGGGAGAACAGATACGCAGTATTTT
CASSRRTSGRTDTQYF
>TRBJ1-4|NA|TRBD1|TRBV10-3
TGTGCCACCCGGGACAGGGCCGAAAAACTGTTTTTT
CATRDRAEKLFF
>TRBJ2-7|NA|TRBD2|TRBV7-2
TGTGCCAGCAGCCCAACTAGCGGGGGCCCCTACGAGCAGTACTTC
CASSPTSGGPYEQYF
>TRBJ2-7|NA|TRBD1|TRBV18
TGTGCCAGCTCACCACTCCTCGACAGGGGGACCTACGAGCAGTACTTC
CASSPLLDRGTYEQYF
>TRBJ1-2|NA|NA|TRBV11-2
TGTGCCAGCAGCCGATCTGTCGGGGGGCCCGCTAACTATGGCTACACCTTC
CASSRSVGGPANYGYTF
>TRBJ2-7|NA|TRBD1|TRBV6-5
TGTGCCAGCAGTTCGACAGGGACCTACGAGCAGTACTTC
CASSSTGTYEQYF
>TRBJ2-7|once|NA|TRBV7-6
TGTGCCAGCAGCTTAGGAGGGCGCTACGAGCAGTACTTC
CASSLGGRYEQYF
>TRBJ2-7|NA|NA|TRBV18
TGTGCCAGCTCGTCGGACAGCTCCTACGAGCAGTACTTC
CASSSDSSYEQYF
>TRBJ2-7|few|TRBD1|TRBV5-1
TGCGCCAGCAGCTCGTCACAGGGGGCGATGTACGAGCAGTACTTC
CASSSSQGAMYEQYF
>TRBJ2-3|NA|NA|TRBV5-1
TGCGCCAGCAGACAACAGATGGGGACTAGCACAGATACGCAGTATTTT
CASRQQMGTSTDTQYF
>TRBJ1-2|NA|NA|TRBV2
TGTGCCAGCATCCTGGACAGCAACTATGGCTACACCTTC
CASILDSNYGYTF
>TRBJ2-3|NA|TRBD2|TRBV5-1
TGCGCCAGCAGCTTGGATCCTAGCGGGGGAACAGATACGCAGTATTTT
CASSLDPSGGTDTQYF
>TRBJ1-1|once|NA|TRBV6-6
TGTGCCAGCAGGCAGGGGTTCGGCACTGAAGCTTTCTTT
CASRQGFGTEAFF
>TRBJ1-1|NA|NA|TRBV13
TGTGCCAGCAGCTTAGGGCAGGGTCACATGAACACTGAAGCTTTCTTT
CASSLGQGHMNTEAFF
>TRBJ1-2|NA|NA|TRBV4-1
TGCGCCAGCAGCCCCCAGGGGTCTGCTAACTATGGCTACACCTTC
CASSPQGSANYGYTF
>TRBJ1-1|NA|NA|TRBV18
TGTGCCAGCTCACTCACATTGAACACTGAAGCTTTCTTT
CASSLTLNTEAFF
>TRBJ1-2|NA|NA|TRBV7-8
TGTGCCAGCAGCCGGACAGAGAGTGGCTACACCTTC
CASSRTESGYTF
>TRBJ2-7|NA|NA|TRBV27
TGTGCCAGCAGTTTATCGCGGGCCTGGGACGAGCAGTACTTC
CASSLSRAWDEQYF
>TRBJ1-1|NA|TRBD1|TRBV4-1
TGCGCCAGCAGCTGGACAGGTGGGATGAACACTGAAGCTTTCTTT
CASSWTGGMNTEAFF
>TRBJ1-5|NA|NA|TRBV9
TGTGCCAGCAGCGTGGCAGTTAATCAGCCCCAGCATTTT
CASSVAVNQPQHF
>TRBJ2-1|NA|TRBD1|TRBV4-2
TGTGCCAGCAGCTACGCCGGACAGGCGTACTACAATGAGCAGTTCTTC
CASSYAGQAYYNEQFF
>TRBJ1-4|NA|TRBD1|TRBV5-1
TGCGCCAGCAGCTTAACCCCGGGACAGGGGGCCGCAACTAATGAAAAACTGTTTTTT
CASSLTPGQGAATNEKLFF
>TRBJ1-5|NA|TRBD1|TRBV2
TGTGCCAGCAGTGGCCGGACAGGGGCTGGACAGCCCCAGCATTTT
CASSGRTGAGQPQHF